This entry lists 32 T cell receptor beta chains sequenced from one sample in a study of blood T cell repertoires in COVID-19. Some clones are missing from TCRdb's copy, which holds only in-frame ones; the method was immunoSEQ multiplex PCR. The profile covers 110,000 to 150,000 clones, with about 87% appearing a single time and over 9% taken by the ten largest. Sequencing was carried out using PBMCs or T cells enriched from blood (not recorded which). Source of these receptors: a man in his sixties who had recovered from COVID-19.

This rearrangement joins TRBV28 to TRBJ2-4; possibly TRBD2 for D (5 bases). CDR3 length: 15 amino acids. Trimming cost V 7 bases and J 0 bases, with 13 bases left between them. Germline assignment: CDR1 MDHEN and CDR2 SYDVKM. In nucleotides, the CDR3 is TGTGCCAGCACTCCCTGGGAGTTAGCCAAAAACATTCAGTACTTC. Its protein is CASTPWELAKNIQYF.

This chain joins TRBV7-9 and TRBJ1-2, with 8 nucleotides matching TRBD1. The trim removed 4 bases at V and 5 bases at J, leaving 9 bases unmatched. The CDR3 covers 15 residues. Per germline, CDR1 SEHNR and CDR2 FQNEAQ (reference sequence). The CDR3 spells CASSSTGVYGYGYTF. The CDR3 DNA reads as TGTGCCAGCAGCTCGACAGGGGTGTATGGATATGGCTACACCTTC. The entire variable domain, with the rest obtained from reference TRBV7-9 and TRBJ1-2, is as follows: DTGVSQNPRHKITKRGQNVTFRCDPISEHNRLYWYRQTLGQGPEFLTYFQNEAQLEKSRLLSDRFSAERPKGSFSTLEIQRTEQGDSAMYLCASSSTGVYGYGYTFGSGTRLTVV.

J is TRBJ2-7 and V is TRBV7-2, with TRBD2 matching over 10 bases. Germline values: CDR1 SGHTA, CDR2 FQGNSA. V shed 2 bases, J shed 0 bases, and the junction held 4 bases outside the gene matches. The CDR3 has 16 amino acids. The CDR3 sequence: CASSLSPSGSSYEQYF. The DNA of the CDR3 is TGTGCCAGCAGCTTAAGTCCTAGCGGGAGCTCCTACGAGCAGTACTTC. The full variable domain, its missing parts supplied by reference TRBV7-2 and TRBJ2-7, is GAGVSQSPSNKVTEKGKDVELRCDPISGHTALYWYRQSLGQGLEFLIYFQGNSAPDKSGLPSDRFSAERTGGSVSTLTIQRTQQEDSAVYLCASSLSPSGSSYEQYFGPGTRLTVT.

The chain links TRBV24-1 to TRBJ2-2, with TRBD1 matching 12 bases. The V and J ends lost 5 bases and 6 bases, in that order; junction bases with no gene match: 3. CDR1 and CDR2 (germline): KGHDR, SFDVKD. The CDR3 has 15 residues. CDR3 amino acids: CATSVGTGGSGELFF. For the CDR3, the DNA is TGTGCCACCAGTGTAGGGACAGGGGGCTCCGGGGAGCTGTTTTTT.

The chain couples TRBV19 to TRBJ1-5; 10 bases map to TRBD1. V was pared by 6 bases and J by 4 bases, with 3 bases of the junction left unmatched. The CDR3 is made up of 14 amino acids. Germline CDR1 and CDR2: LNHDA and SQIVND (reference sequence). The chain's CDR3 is CASRADRGNQPQHF. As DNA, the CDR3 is TGTGCCAGTAGGGCGGACAGGGGGAATCAGCCCCAGCATTTT.

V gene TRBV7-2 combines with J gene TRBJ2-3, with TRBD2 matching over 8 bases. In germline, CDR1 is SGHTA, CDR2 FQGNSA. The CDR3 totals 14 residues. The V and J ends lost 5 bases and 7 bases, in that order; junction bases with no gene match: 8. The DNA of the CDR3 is TGTGCCAGCAGCCAGACGGGAGGGAGATATACGCAGTATTTT. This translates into CASSQTGGRYTQYF.

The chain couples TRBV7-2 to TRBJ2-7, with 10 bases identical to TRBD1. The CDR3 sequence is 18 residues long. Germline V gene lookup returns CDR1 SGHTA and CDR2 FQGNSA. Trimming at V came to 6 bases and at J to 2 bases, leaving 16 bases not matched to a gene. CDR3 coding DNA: TGTGCCAGCAGTCGACAGGGGGCAGGAACTAGCCAAGCCTACGAGCAGTACTTC. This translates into CASSRQGAGTSQAYEQYF. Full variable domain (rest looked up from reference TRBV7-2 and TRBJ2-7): GAGVSQSPSNKVTEKGKDVELRCDPISGHTALYWYRQSLGQGLEFLIYFQGNSAPDKSGLPSDRFSAERTGGSVSTLTIQRTQQEDSAVYLCASSRQGAGTSQAYEQYFGPGTRLTVT.

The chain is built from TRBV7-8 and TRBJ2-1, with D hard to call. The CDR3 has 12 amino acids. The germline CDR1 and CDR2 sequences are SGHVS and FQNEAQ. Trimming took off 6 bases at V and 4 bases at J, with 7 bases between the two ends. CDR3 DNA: TGTGCCAGCAGACCGGAGTACAATGAGCAGTTCTTC. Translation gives CASRPEYNEQFF.

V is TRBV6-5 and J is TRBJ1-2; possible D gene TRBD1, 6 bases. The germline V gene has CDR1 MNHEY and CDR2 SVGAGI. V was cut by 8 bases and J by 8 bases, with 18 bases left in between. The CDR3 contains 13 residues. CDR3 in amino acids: CASCGAGGRGYTF. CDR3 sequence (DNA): TGTGCCAGCTGCGGGGCCGGGGGGCGAGGCTACACCTTC.

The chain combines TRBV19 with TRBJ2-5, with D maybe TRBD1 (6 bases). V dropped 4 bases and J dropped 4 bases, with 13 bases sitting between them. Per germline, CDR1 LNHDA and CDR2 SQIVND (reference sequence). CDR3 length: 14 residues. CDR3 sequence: CASSSGQTAETQYF. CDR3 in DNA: TGTGCCAGTAGTAGCGGACAGACGGCAGAGACCCAGTACTTC.

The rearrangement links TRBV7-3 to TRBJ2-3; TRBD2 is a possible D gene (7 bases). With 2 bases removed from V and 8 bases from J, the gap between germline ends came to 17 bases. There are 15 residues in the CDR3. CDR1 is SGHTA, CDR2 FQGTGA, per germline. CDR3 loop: CASSLDAAGAPTQYF. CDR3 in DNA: TGTGCCAGCAGCTTAGACGCCGCGGGGGCTCCTACGCAGTATTTT.

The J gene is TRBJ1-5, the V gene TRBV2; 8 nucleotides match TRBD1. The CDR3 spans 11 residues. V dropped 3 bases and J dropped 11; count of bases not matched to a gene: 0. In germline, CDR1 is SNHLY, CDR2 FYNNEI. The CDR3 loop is CASSEGQAQHF. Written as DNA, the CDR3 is TGTGCCAGCAGTGAGGGACAGGCCCAGCATTTT.

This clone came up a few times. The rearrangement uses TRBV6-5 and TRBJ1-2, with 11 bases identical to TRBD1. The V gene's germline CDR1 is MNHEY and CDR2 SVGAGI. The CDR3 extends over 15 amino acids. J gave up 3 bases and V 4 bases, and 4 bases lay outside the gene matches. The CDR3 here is CASSSPGQGDYGYTF. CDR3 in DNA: TGTGCCAGCAGTTCACCGGGACAGGGGGACTATGGCTACACCTTC.

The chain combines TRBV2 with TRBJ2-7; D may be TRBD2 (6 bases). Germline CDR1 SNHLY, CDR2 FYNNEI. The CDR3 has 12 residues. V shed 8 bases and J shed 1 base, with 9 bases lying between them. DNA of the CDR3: TGTGCCAGCGGCGGGACTTCCTACGAGCAGTACTTC. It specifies CASGGTSYEQYF.

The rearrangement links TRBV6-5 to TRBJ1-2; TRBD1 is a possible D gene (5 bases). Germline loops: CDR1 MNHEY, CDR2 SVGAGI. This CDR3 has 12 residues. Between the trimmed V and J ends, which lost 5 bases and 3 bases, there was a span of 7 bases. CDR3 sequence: CASSPGYYGYTF. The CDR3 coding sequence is TGTGCCAGCAGTCCAGGGTACTATGGCTACACCTTC.

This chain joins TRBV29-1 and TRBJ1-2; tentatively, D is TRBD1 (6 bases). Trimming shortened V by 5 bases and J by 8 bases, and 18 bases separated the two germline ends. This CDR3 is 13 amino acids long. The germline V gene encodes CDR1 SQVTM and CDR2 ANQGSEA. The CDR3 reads CSVLRKTGHGYTF. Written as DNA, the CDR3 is TGCAGCGTTCTTAGAAAAACAGGGCACGGCTACACCTTC.

This chain's CDR3 is CATYFGTAQTWQFF. CDR3 coding DNA: TGTGCCACCTATTTCGGGACAGCCCAAACGTGGCAGTTCTTC. This rearrangement joins TRBV6-5 to TRBJ2-1; 7 positions agree with TRBD1. The germline V gene has CDR1 MNHEY and CDR2 SVGAGI. V was pared by 10 bases and J by 12 bases, with 18 bases of the junction left unmatched. The CDR3 contains 14 residues.

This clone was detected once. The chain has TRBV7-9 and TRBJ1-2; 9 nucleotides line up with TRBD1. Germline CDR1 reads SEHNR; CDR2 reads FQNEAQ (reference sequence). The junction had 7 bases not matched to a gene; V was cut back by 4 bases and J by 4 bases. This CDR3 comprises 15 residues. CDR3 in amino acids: CASSSVDRGSYGYTF. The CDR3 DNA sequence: TGTGCCAGCAGCTCCGTCGACAGGGGGTCCTATGGCTACACCTTC.

The CDR3 protein is CSVWDKLNNQPQHF. The CDR3 nucleotides are TGCAGCGTTTGGGACAAACTAAACAATCAGCCCCAGCATTTT. The V call is TRBV29-1, the J call TRBJ1-5; tentative D call: TRBD1 (6 bases). CDR1 and CDR2 (germline): SQVTM, ANQGSEA. V dropped 5 bases and J dropped 3 bases, with 14 bases sitting between them. This CDR3 has 14 amino acids.

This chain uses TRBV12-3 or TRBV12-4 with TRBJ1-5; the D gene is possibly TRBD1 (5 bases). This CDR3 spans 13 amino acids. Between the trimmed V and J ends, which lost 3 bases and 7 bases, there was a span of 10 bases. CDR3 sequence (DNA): TGTGCCAGCAGTTTGGTACAGGCCCAGCCCCAGCATTTT. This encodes CASSLVQAQPQHF.

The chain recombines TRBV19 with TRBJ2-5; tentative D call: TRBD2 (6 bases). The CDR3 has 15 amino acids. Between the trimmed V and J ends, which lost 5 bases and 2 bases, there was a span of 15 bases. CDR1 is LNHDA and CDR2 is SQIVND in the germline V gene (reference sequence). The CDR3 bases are TGTGCCAGTAGTCCTAGACGGACTATACAAGAGACCCAGTACTTC. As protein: CASSPRRTIQETQYF.

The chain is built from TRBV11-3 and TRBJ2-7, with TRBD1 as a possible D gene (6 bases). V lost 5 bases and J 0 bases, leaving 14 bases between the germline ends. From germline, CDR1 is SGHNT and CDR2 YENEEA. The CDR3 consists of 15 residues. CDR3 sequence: CASSTTGVSSYEQYF. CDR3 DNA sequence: TGTGCCAGCAGCACGACAGGAGTCTCCTCCTACGAGCAGTACTTC.

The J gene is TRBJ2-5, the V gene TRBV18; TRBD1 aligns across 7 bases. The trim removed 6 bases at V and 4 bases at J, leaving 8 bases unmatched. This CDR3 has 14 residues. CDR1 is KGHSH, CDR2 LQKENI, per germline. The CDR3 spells CASSPTGARETQYF. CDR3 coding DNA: TGTGCCAGCTCTCCTACAGGGGCCCGAGAGACCCAGTACTTC.

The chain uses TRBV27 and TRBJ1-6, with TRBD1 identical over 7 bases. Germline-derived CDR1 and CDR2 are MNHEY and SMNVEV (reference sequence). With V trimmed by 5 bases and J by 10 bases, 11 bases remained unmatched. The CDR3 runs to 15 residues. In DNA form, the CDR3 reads TGTGCCAGCAGTGCCCGACAGGGTAAGGGATCACCCCTCCACTTT. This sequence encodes CASSARQGKGSPLHF.

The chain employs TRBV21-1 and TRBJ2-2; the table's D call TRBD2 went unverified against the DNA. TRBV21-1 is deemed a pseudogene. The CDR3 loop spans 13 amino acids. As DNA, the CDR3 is TGTGCCAGCAGCAACAACTACACCGGGGAGCTGTTTTTT. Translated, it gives CASSNNYTGELFF.

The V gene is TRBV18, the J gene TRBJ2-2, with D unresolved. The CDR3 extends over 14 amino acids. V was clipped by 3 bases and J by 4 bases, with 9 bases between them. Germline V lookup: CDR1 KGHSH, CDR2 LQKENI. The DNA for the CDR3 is TGTGCCAGCTCACCGGGCCCGGTCACCGGGGAGCTGTTTTTT. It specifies CASSPGPVTGELFF. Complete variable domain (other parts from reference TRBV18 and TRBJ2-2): NAGVMQNPRHLVRRRGQEARLRCSPMKGHSHVYWYRQLPEEGLKFMVYLQKENIIDESGMPKERFSAEFPKEGPSILRIQQVVRGDSAAYFCASSPGPVTGELFFGEGSRLTVL.

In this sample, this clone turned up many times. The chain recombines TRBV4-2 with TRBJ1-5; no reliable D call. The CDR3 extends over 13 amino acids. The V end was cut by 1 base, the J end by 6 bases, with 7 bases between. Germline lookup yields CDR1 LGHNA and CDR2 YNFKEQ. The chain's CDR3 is CASSQARIQPQHF. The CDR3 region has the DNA TGTGCCAGCAGCCAAGCGAGAATTCAGCCCCAGCATTTT.

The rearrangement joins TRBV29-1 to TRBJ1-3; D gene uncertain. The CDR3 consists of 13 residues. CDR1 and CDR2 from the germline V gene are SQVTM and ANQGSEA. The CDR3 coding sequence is TGCAGGGCAGGAACCTGCTCTGGAAACACCATATATTTT. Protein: CRAGTCSGNTIYF.

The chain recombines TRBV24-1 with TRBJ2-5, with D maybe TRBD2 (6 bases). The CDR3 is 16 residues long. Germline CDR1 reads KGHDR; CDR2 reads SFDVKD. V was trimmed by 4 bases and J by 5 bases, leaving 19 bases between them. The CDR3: CATSDPGRGYQETQYF. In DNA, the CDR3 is TGTGCCACCAGTGACCCCGGGCGGGGCTATCAGGAGACCCAGTACTTC.

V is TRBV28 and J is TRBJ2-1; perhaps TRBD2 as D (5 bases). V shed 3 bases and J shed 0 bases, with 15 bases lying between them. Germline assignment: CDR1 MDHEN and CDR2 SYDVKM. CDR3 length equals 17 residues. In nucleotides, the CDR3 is TGTGCCAGCAGTTTGGAGGTAGCGTCAAGCTCCTACAATGAGCAGTTCTTC. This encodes CASSLEVASSSYNEQFF.

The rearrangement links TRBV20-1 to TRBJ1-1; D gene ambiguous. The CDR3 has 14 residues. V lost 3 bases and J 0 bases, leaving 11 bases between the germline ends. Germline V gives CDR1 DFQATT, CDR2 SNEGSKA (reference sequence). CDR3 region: CSASGARMNTEAFF. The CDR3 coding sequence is TGCAGTGCTAGTGGAGCACGCATGAACACTGAAGCTTTCTTT.

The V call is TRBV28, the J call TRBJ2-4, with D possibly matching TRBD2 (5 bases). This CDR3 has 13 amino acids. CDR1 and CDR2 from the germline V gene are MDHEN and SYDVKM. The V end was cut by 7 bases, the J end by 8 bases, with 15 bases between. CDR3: CASTPSPRDIQYF. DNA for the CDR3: TGTGCCAGCACCCCCTCGCCGAGGGACATTCAGTACTTC.